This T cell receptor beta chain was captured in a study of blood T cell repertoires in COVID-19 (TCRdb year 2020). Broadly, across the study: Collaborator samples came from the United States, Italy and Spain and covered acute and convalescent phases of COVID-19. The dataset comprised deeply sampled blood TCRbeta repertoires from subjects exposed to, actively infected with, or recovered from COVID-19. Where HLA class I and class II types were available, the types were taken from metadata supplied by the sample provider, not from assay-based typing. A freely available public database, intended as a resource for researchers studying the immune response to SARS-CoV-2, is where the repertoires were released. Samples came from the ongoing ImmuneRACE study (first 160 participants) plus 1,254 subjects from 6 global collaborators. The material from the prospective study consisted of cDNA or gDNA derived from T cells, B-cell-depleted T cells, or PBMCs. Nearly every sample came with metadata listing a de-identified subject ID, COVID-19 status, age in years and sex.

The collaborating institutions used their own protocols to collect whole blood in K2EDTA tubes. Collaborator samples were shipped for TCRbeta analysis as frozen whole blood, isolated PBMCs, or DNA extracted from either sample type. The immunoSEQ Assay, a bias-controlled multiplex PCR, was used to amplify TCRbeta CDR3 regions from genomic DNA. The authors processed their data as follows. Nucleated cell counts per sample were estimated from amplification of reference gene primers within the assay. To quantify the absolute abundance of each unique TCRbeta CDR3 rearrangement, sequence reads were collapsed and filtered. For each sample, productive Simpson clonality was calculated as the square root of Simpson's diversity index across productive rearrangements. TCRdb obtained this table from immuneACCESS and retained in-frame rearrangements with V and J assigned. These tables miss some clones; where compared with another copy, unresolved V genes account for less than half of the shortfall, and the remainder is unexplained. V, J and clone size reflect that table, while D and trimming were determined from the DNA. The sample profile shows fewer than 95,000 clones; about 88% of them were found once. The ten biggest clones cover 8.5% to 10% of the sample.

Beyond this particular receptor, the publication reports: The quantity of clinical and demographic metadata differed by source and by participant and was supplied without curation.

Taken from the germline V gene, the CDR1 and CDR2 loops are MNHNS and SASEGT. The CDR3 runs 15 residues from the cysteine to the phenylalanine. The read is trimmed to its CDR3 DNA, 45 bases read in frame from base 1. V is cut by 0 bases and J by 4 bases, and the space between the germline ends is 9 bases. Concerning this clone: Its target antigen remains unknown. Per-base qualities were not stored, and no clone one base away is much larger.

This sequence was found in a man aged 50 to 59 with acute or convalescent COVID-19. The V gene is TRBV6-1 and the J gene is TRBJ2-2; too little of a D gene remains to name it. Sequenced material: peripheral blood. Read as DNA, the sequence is TGTGCCAGCAGTGAAGCGCCGGGTCCCACCGGGGAGCTGTTTTTT. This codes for CASSEAPGPTGELFF.